What follows describes a single TCR beta chain. The antigen is not known. The CDR3 is 16 residues long. Germline V gene sequence: CDR1 ENHRY, CDR2 SYGVKD. Unmatched junction bases numbered 11, after V lost 3 bases and J lost 3 bases. The sample originates from a study of PD-L1 blockade in urothelial cancer. Study at large: The year 2014 saw patients start atezolizumab, 1,200 mg intravenously every 3 weeks. Twenty-five of 29 patients were men who had bladder-origin urothelial cancer.

PCRs were each spiked with synthetic TCR analog templates. Clones were read by immunoSEQ multiplex PCR, and TCRdb kept only the in-frame ones, dropping some. The table records around 60,000 clones, 81% of them present only once. General observations from the study: A pretreatment blood TCR clonality that fell below the median predicted better progression-free and overall survival.

Documented time point: pretreatment peripheral blood. The J gene is TRBJ2-7, the V gene TRBV10-3; 7 bases are shared with TRBD1. The specimen was PBMCs, collected around atezolizumab (anti-PD-L1) treatment. The source of this sequence is a man in his 70s with urothelial cancer. CDR3 in DNA: TGTGCCATCAGTGATTCCACCGGGACAGAGAGCTACGAGCAGTACTTC. It codes for CAISDSTGTESYEQYF.